This T cell receptor (beta chain) was captured by sequencing in a study of early T cells in non-severe SARS-CoV-2 infection. About the study: Sequencing input comprised bulk RNA from unsorted whole blood; chain pairing was not available. Notes on the study in general: In VDJdb matching, anti-spike CD8 responses were favored while private and CD4 specificities went missing.

The CDR3 length is 12 residues. V dropped 5 bases and J dropped 8 bases, with 10 bases sitting between them. CDR1 MNHNY and CDR2 SVGAGI come from the germline V gene (reference sequence). This clonotype was seen a few times. Its antigen is as yet unknown. TCRdb recomputed calls from the 5' RACE reads with MiXCR, one row per CDR3 protein. The sample shows approximately 56,000 distinct CDR3 sequences, approximately 10% of them seen only once. Specimen: whole blood. V is TRBV6-6 and J is TRBJ2-1; weak D call: TRBD1 (5 bases). The receptor was derived from an adult who was a healthcare worker with PCR-confirmed SARS-CoV-2 infection or an uninfected control (not recorded which). For the CDR3, the DNA is TGTGCCAGCAGTGACAGAGTCCATGAGCAGTTCTTC. This translates into CASSDRVHEQFF.